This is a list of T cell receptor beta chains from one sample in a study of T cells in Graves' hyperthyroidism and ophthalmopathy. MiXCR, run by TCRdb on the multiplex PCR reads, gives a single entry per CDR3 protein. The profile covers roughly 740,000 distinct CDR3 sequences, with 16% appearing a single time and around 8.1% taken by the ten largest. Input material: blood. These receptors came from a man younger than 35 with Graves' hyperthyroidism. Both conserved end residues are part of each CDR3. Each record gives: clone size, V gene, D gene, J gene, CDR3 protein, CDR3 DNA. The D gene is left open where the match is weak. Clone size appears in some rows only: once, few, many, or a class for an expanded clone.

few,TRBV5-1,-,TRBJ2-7,CASSLVQDEQYF,TGCGCCAGCAGCTTGGTTCAGGACGAGCAGTACTTC
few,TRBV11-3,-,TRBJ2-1,CASSRPDLKHYNEQFF,TGTGCCAGCAGCCGGCCCGACTTGAAACACTACAATGAGCAGTTCTTC
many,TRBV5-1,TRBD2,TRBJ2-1,CASSLTWTSGAYNEQFF,TGCGCCAGCAGCTTGACCTGGACTAGCGGAGCTTACAATGAGCAGTTCTTC
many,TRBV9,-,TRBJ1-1,CASSPAHRNTEAFF,TGTGCCAGCAGCCCCGCGCATAGGAACACTGAAGCTTTCTTT
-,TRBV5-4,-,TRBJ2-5,CASSFRGTGMGYQETQYF,TGTGCCAGCAGCTTTAGGGGAACTGGGATGGGGTACCAAGAGACCCAGTACTTC
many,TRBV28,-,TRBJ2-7,CASTLGGGAYEQYF,TGTGCCAGCACCCTTGGAGGGGGGGCCTACGAGCAGTACTTC
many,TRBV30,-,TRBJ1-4,CAWSAGWGEKLFF,TGTGCCTGGAGTGCTGGCTGGGGTGAAAAACTGTTTTTT
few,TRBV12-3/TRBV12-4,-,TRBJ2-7,CASSRMWGAYEQYF,TGTGCCAGCAGTCGTATGTGGGGGGCGTACGAGCAGTACTTC
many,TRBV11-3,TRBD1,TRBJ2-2,CASSAHSGGHGELFF,TGTGCCAGCAGCGCACACTCAGGGGGCCACGGGGAGCTGTTTTTT
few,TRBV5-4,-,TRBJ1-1,CASSLPLFTGATEAFF,TGTGCCAGCAGCTTGCCCCTCTTCACGGGAGCCACTGAAGCTTTCTTT
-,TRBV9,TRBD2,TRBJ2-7,CASSVGLPGLAGESYEQYF,TGTGCCAGCAGCGTAGGCCTCCCGGGACTAGCGGGAGAGTCCTACGAGCAGTACTTC
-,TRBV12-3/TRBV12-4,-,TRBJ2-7,CASSPFTGPLFDEQYF,TGTGCCAGCAGTCCATTTACGGGCCCCCTTTTTGACGAGCAGTACTTC
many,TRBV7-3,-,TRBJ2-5,CASSLGSSQETQYF,TGTGCCAGCAGCTTGGGCAGTTCTCAGGAGACCCAGTACTTC
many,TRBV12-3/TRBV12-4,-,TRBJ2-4,CASSHQVSVGNIQYF,TGTGCCAGCAGTCACCAGGTATCCGTGGGAAACATTCAGTACTTC
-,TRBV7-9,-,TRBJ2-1,CASSPPGVSYNEQFF,TGTGCCAGCAGCCCTCCCGGGGTCTCCTACAATGAGCAGTTCTTC
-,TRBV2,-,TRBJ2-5,CASSVGQAETQYF,TGTGCCAGCAGTGTGGGTCAGGCGGAGACCCAGTACTTC
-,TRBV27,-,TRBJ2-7,CASSSGAHYEQYF,TGTGCCAGCAGTTCAGGCGCCCACTACGAGCAGTACTTC
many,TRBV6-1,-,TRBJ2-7,CASSLTGASSEDEQYF,TGTGCCAGCAGTTTAACCGGGGCTAGCAGCGAGGACGAGCAGTACTTC
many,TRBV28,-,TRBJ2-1,CASSFNGRYNEQFF,TGTGCCAGCAGTTTTAACGGCCGCTACAATGAGCAGTTCTTC
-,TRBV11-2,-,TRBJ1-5,CASSLNVLSNQPQHF,TGTGCCAGCAGCTTAAACGTCCTAAGCAATCAGCCCCAGCATTTT
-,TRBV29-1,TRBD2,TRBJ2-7,CSAQGASGSIGAYEQYF,TGCAGCGCCCAAGGGGCTAGCGGGAGTATAGGAGCCTACGAGCAGTACTTC
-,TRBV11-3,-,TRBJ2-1,CASSLGGLNYNEQFF,TGTGCCAGCAGCTTGGGGGGCCTGAACTACAATGAGCAGTTCTTC
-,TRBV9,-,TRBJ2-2,CASSVGSGTGELFF,TGTGCCAGCAGCGTAGGGAGTGGCACCGGGGAGCTGTTTTTT
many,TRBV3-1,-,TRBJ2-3,CASSQAGTKEDTQYF,TGTGCCAGCAGCCAAGCCGGGACAAAGGAAGATACGCAGTATTTT
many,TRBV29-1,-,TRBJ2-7,CSVEGGLGGRYEQYF,TGCAGCGTTGAAGGGGGACTGGGCGGACGCTACGAGCAGTACTTC
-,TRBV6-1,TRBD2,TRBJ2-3,CASRISRTSGRVADTQYF,TGTGCCAGCAGGATCAGCCGGACTAGCGGGAGAGTGGCAGATACGCAGTATTTT
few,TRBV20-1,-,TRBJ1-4,CSARVQRSEKLFF,TGCAGTGCTAGAGTGCAGAGAAGTGAAAAACTGTTTTTT
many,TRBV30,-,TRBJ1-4,CAPPSWGWDPANEKLFF,TGTGCCCCACCCTCCTGGGGTTGGGACCCGGCTAATGAAAAACTGTTTTTT
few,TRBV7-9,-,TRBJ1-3,CASSLGSTGGNTIYF,TGTGCCAGCAGCTTAGGGTCGACGGGTGGAAACACCATATATTTT
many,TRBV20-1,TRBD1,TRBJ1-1,CSASTGGAEYTEAFF,TGCAGTGCTTCAACAGGGGGCGCGGAGTACACTGAAGCTTTCTTT
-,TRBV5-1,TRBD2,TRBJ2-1,CASSSEGTSVFFREYNEQFF,TGCGCCAGCAGCTCGGAGGGGACTAGCGTCTTCTTCAGGGAGTACAATGAGCAGTTCTTC
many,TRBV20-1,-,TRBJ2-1,CSASLFPGLTLEQFF,TGCAGTGCTAGTCTCTTCCCGGGACTCACGCTTGAGCAGTTCTTC
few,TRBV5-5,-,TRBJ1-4,CASRSGTDNEKLFF,TGTGCCAGCAGGTCCGGGACGGATAATGAAAAACTGTTTTTT
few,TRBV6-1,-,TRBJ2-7,CASSYRGVGEQYF,TGTGCCAGCAGTTATAGAGGGGTAGGCGAGCAGTACTTC
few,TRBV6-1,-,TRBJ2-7,CANSQDVLRQYF,TGTGCCAACAGCCAAGACGTTTTGCGGCAGTACTTC
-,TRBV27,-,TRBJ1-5,CASSLSIGVLEPQHF,TGTGCCAGCAGTTTATCGATAGGCGTACTTGAGCCCCAGCATTTT
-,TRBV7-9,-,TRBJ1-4,CASRDSSNEKLFF,TGTGCCAGCAGAGACAGTAGTAATGAAAAACTGTTTTTT
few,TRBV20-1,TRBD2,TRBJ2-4,CSSWRTSGRRAKNIQYF,TGCAGTTCCTGGCGGACTAGCGGGAGGAGGGCCAAAAACATTCAGTACTTC
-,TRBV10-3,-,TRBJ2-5,CAISPEQETQYF,TGTGCCATCAGCCCTGAACAAGAGACCCAGTACTTC
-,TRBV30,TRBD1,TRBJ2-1,CAWGTGGNEQFF,TGTGCCTGGGGGACAGGGGGCAATGAGCAGTTCTTC
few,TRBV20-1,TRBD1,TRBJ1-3,CSARTGDAGNTIYF,TGCAGTGCACGGACAGGGGACGCTGGAAACACCATATATTTT
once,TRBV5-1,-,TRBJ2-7,CASSLVGLRYEQYF,TGCGCCAGCAGCTTGGTGGGTTTGAGATACGAGCAGTACTTC
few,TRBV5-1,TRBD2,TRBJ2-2,CASSPWTSGNTGELFF,TGCGCCAGCAGCCCCTGGACTAGCGGGAACACCGGGGAGCTGTTTTTT
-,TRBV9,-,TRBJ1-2,CASSVGNRLDGYTF,TGTGCCAGCAGCGTAGGCAACAGGTTGGATGGCTACACCTTC
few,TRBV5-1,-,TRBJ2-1,CASSHNLLPSANEQFF,TGCGCCAGCAGCCACAATCTCTTGCCGTCAGCCAATGAGCAGTTCTTC
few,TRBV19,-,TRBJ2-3,CASRKGDVLWTDTQYF,TGTGCCAGTAGGAAAGGGGACGTTTTATGGACAGATACGCAGTATTTT
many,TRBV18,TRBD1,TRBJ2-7,CASSPPGTVLGEQYF,TGTGCCAGCTCACCTCCGGGGACAGTGCTCGGCGAGCAGTACTTC
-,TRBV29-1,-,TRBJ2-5,CSVVRQSVQETQYF,TGCAGCGTTGTCCGACAGAGCGTCCAAGAGACCCAGTACTTC
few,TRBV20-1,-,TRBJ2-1,CSARDLAYNEQFF,TGCAGTGCCCGTGACCTAGCTTACAATGAGCAGTTCTTC
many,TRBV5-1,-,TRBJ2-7,CASTWDISYEQYF,TGCGCCAGCACCTGGGACATCTCCTACGAGCAGTACTTC
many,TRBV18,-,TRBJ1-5,CASSPNSIDSGNQPQHF,TGTGCCAGCTCACCAAATAGCATAGACTCTGGCAATCAGCCCCAGCATTTT
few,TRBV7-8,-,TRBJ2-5,CASSLGGGGRQETQYF,TGTGCCAGCAGCTTAGGAGGGGGCGGGAGGCAAGAGACCCAGTACTTC
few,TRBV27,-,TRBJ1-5,CAMPIPSNLSNQPQHF,TGTGCCATGCCCATTCCATCGAACCTCAGCAATCAGCCCCAGCATTTT